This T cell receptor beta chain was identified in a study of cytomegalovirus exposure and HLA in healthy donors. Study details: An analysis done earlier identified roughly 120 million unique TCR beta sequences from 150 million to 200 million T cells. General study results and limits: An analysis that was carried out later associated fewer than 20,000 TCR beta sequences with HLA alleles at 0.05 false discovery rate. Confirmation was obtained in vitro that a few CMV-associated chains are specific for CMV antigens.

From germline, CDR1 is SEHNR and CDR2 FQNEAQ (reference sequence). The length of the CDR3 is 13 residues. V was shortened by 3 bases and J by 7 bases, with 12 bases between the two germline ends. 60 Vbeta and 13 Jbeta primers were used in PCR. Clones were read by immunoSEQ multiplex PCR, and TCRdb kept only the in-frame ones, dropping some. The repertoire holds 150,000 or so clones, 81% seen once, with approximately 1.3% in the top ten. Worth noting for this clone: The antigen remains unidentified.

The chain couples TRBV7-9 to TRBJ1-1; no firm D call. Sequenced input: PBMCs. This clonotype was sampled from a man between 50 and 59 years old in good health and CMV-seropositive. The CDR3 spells CASSFSGESEAFF. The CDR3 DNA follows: TGTGCCAGCAGCTTTAGTGGGGAGAGTGAAGCTTTCTTT.